This T cell receptor beta chain was documented in a study of cytomegalovirus exposure and HLA in healthy donors. Study-level findings and limits: It emerged from a later analysis that several of the most significant clusters appeared to be linked to common viral pathogens. Earlier findings revealed that most TCR beta V segments proved productive either about 87% or about 30% of the time.

This CDR3 spans 15 amino acids. About this clone itself: Antigen: not known.

The PCR ran on 60 Vbeta and 13 Jbeta primers. Generated by immunoSEQ multiplex PCR, the TCRdb table keeps only in-frame clones and is missing some. In the table there are approximately 150,000 clones, 55% to 80% of which are singletons. This clonotype originated in a woman aged 55 to 70 in good health and CMV-seropositive. V and J are TRBV21-1 and TRBJ2-1; the table's D call, TRBD1, was not checked against the DNA. TRBV21-1 is a pseudogene segment. Sequencing used PBMCs. The CDR3 loop reads CASSKKGQPYNEQFF. The CDR3 nucleotides read TGTGCCAGCAGCAAAAAGGGACAGCCTTACAATGAGCAGTTCTTC.